This T cell receptor beta chain was captured by sequencing in a study of T-cell reconstitution after alpha-beta-depleted transplantation in children. CDR3 length: 14 amino acids. Trimming shortened V by 3 bases and J by 1 base, and 9 bases separated the two germline ends. CDR1 SGHTA and CDR2 FQGNSA come from the germline V gene. During its preparation, the TCRbeta library received unique molecular identifiers. TCRdb reanalysed the PCR reads using MiXCR and keeps one entry per CDR3 protein. This sample yields a few hundred thousand distinct CDR3 sequences, of which approximately 9.7% are seen a single time; approximately 5.4% belongs to the top ten. There are many counts of this clonotype.

This clonotype originated in a human donor who donated a stem cell graft to a child with SCID. The chain uses TRBV7-2 and TRBJ2-5, with D perhaps TRBD2 (7 bases). The sequencing used PBMCs from the stem cell graft donor, collected from the stem cell graft. This chain's CDR3 is CASSFGGPQETQYF. In DNA, the CDR3 is TGTGCCAGCAGCTTCGGGGGGCCCCAAGAGACCCAGTACTTC.